What follows is one T cell receptor beta chain and its context. The method was immunoSEQ multiplex PCR; TCRdb's version includes in-frame clones alone and lacks a portion of them. The sample lists tens of thousands of clones, 80% to 90% occurring once. The source of the sample is a study of blood T cell repertoires in COVID-19. The overall study: From the United States, Italy and Spain came samples of acute and convalescent COVID-19. PBMCs, B-cell-depleted T cells, or T cells were the source of the cDNA or gDNA that made up the material.

CDR1 and CDR2 from the germline V gene are ENHRY and SYGVKD. V lost 8 bases and J lost 7; bases outside the gene matches: 8. The CDR3 sequence is 13 residues long. The sequence came from a human donor in a cohort sampled during active COVID-19. The sequenced sample was peripheral blood. The chain carries TRBV10-3 and TRBJ1-2, with 9 bases fitting TRBD1. The CDR3 bases are TGTGCCATCCGAGGGACAGGGACGGGTGGCTACACCTTC. It is translated as CAIRGTGTGGYTF.